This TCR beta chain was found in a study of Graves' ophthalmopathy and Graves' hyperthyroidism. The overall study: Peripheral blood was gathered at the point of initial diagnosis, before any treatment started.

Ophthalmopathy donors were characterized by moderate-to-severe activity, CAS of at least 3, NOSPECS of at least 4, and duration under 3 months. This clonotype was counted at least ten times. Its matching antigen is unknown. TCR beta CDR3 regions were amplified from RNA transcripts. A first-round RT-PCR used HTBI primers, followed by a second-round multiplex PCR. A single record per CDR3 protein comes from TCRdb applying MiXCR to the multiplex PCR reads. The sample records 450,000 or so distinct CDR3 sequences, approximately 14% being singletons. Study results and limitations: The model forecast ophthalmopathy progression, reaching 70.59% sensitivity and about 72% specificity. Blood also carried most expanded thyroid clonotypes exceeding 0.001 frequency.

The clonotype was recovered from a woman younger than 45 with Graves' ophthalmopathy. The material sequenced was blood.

The CDR3 nucleotides read TGTGCCAGCAGTTATGTAAGGTTGAGGGATCCGAACACTGAAGCTTTCTTT. Residues: CASSYVRLRDPNTEAFF. V gene TRBV6-5 combines with J gene TRBJ1-1; D is unclear. The CDR3 covers 17 residues. Germline-derived CDR1 and CDR2 are MNHEY and SVGAGI. Trimming took off 3 bases at V and 1 base at J, with 18 bases between the two ends.